This TCR beta chain was sequenced for a study of blood T cells in healthy people across ages. Germline-derived CDR1 and CDR2 are DFQATT and SNEGSKA (reference sequence). CDR3 length: 11 amino acids. V was trimmed by 5 bases and J by 12 bases, leaving 16 bases between them. It was with a sample-barcoded 5' primer and a J-beta primer mix that a second PCR of roughly 6 to 11 cycles was run. TCRdb re-derived calls from the 5' RACE reads in MiXCR, one entry per CDR3 protein. Among around 800,000 distinct CDR3 sequences, around 45% were seen once, and the ten largest hold 15% to 20%. No fewer than 6 micrograms of total RNA were isolated from every sample.

Sequencing was performed on blood. V gene TRBV20-1 combines with J gene TRBJ1-2; a weak D match, TRBD1 (6 bases). This sequence was found in an elderly man in good health. CDR3 bases: TGCAGTGCTGAGCGGTCACAGGGTCACACCTTC. This codes for CSAERSQGHTF.